A single sample gave rise to the 8 T cell receptor beta chains below, sequenced in a study of blood T cells in healthy people across ages. For the second PCR, which ran for roughly 7 to 11 cycles, a sample-barcoded 5' primer and a J-beta primer mix were used. Via MiXCR, TCRdb re-called the 5' RACE reads, giving one row per CDR3 protein. The sample lists around 990,000 distinct CDR3 sequences, about two fifths seen once, with around 13% in the top ten. Specimen: blood. These receptor sequences come from a young man in good health.

This clonotype was counted only a few times. The V call is TRBV6-6, the J call TRBJ1-4; no firm D call. V dropped 0 bases and J dropped 4 bases, with 9 bases sitting between them. The CDR3 contains 15 residues. Germline V gene data show CDR1 as MNHNY and CDR2 as SVGAGI (reference sequence). The CDR3 region has the DNA TGTGCCAGCAGTTACTCGAGCGCCGGTAATGAAAAACTGTTTTTT. It codes for CASSYSSAGNEKLFF.

This clonotype has more than one count but fewer than ten. The genes are TRBV20-1 and TRBJ2-7; TRBD1 matches 10 bases. The CDR3 is made up of 13 amino acids. Trimming cost V 5 bases and J 0 bases; bases outside gene matches: 1. Germline V gives CDR1 DFQATT, CDR2 SNEGSKA (reference sequence). CDR3 nucleotide sequence: TGCAGTGCTTGGGACAGGGGCTCCTACGAGCAGTACTTC. Translated: CSAWDRGSYEQYF.

This clonotype was picked up a small number of times. This chain links TRBV29-1 with TRBJ2-7; unclear D gene. This CDR3 has 12 residues. Germline V gene sequence: CDR1 SQVTM, CDR2 ANQGSEA. V was clipped by 6 bases and J by 2 bases, with 11 bases between them. The CDR3 DNA is TGCAGCGTGCGGACGGATACCTACGAGCAGTACTTC. The encoded protein is CSVRTDTYEQYF.

This chain connects TRBV2 to TRBJ2-7; the D gene is possibly TRBD1 (6 bases). The CDR3 is 13 residues long. Germline CDR1 reads SNHLY; CDR2 reads FYNNEI. V dropped 7 bases and J dropped 0 bases, with 10 bases sitting between them. The CDR3 protein is CASIEGDSYEQYF. In DNA, the CDR3 is TGTGCCAGCATTGAGGGGGACTCCTACGAGCAGTACTTC.

This chain connects TRBV5-4 to TRBJ2-5, with 9 positions matching TRBD1. CDR3 length: 16 amino acids. The germline gives CDR1 SGHNT, CDR2 YYREEE (reference sequence). V shed 0 bases, J shed 5 bases, and the junction held 8 bases outside the gene matches. The CDR3 DNA reads as TGTGCCAGCAGCTTGGCGCCGGGACAGGGAGGCGAGACCCAGTACTTC. Translating it yields CASSLAPGQGGETQYF.

This clonotype has more than one count but fewer than ten. This chain uses TRBV3-1 with TRBJ1-2; D is perhaps TRBD1 (5 bases). Trimming cost V 1 base and J 3 bases, with 12 bases left between them. CDR1 and CDR2 from the germline V gene are LGHDT and YNNKEL (reference sequence). CDR3 length equals 15 residues. Here the CDR3 reads CASSQGSGTYYGYTF. DNA for the CDR3: TGTGCCAGCAGCCAAGGATCCGGGACCTACTATGGCTACACCTTC.

This clonotype was seen only once. V is TRBV25-1 and J is TRBJ2-2; tentatively, D is TRBD2 (6 bases). Trimming cost V 4 bases and J 5 bases, with 17 bases left between them. The CDR3 has 16 residues. Germline CDR1 and CDR2: MGHDK and SYGVNS. In DNA form, the CDR3 reads TGTGCCAGCAGTGCCTACACCCCTGGACTAACCGGGGAGCTGTTTTTT. Its translation is CASSAYTPGLTGELFF. The full variable domain, with the rest looked up from reference TRBV25-1 and TRBJ2-2, is EADIYQTPRYLVIGTGKKITLECSQTMGHDKMYWYQQDPGMELHLIHYSYGVNSTEKGDLSSESTVSRIRTEHFPLTLESARPSHTSQYLCASSAYTPGLTGELFFGEGSRLTVL.

V and J are TRBV29-1 and TRBJ2-7; no reliable D call. V gave up 0 bases and J gave up 0 bases, with 12 bases separating them. This CDR3 has 15 residues. From germline, CDR1 is SQVTM and CDR2 ANQGSEA. The chain's CDR3 is CSVEDLENGSYEQYF. In DNA form, the CDR3 reads TGCAGCGTTGAAGATCTGGAGAACGGCTCCTACGAGCAGTACTTC.